The 20 T cell receptor beta chains below all came from one sample that was sequenced in a study of somatic mutations in cytotoxic T cells in rheumatoid arthritis. TCRdb keeps only in-frame clones here, not all; method: immunoSEQ multiplex PCR. This sample carries some 11,000 clones, approximately 82% of them seen once, and the ten largest clones take about 9.1%. Sample: CD8+ T cells sorted from blood. The receptors stem from a woman aged 60-70 years with rheumatoid arthritis.

The J gene is TRBJ2-1, the V gene TRBV19; 13 bases fit TRBD2. Germline assignment: CDR1 LNHDA and CDR2 SQIVND (reference sequence). V lost 3 bases to trimming and J lost 8 bases; unmatched junction nucleotides: 4. The CDR3 has 15 amino acids. CDR3 loop: CASSIGLAGVDEQFF. The CDR3 DNA is TGTGCCAGTAGTATCGGACTAGCGGGAGTCGATGAGCAGTTCTTC.

The chain has TRBV6-5 and TRBJ2-7; no firm D call. The CDR3 is made up of 11 amino acids. Trimming removed 8 bases at V and 3 bases at J, with 8 bases between. CDR1 and CDR2 (germline): MNHEY, SVGAGI. The CDR3, as DNA: TGTGCCAGCGGGCCCCGCTACGAGCAGTACTTC. It translates to CASGPRYEQYF.

The chain uses TRBV27 and TRBJ2-1; 7 bases match TRBD1. The J segment lost 7 bases and the V segment lost 5 bases, leaving 8 bases of the junction unmatched. Germline V gene sequence: CDR1 MNHEY, CDR2 SMNVEV (reference sequence). This CDR3 has 14 residues. The CDR3: CASSPTTGMNEQFF. The CDR3 DNA reads as TGTGCCAGCAGTCCAACGACAGGGATGAATGAGCAGTTCTTC.

The chain combines TRBV28 with TRBJ2-3, with 7 positions matching TRBD1. CDR1 and CDR2 (germline): MDHEN, SYDVKM. The CDR3 contains 16 residues. V lost 4 bases to trimming and J lost 1 base; unmatched junction nucleotides: 8. The CDR3 spells CASSYPTGSGTDTQYF. The CDR3, as DNA: TGTGCCAGCAGTTACCCGACAGGGTCTGGCACAGATACGCAGTATTTT.

This chain joins TRBV7-6 and TRBJ2-1; TRBD2 is a possible D gene (7 bases). Germline lookup yields CDR1 SGHVS and CDR2 FNYEAQ. Trimming removed 7 bases at V and 7 bases at J, with 20 bases between. CDR3 size: 15 residues. The CDR3 DNA reads TGTGCCAGCAAGCCTAGGGGGGGAGGTCCTAATGAGCAGTTCTTC. Residues: CASKPRGGGPNEQFF.

This rearrangement joins TRBV27 to TRBJ2-2, with 10 bases identical to TRBD2. Germline CDR1 MNHEY, CDR2 SMNVEV (reference sequence). The CDR3 length is 14 residues. Trimming removed 9 bases from V and 6 bases from J; junction bases left unmatched: 7. The CDR3 bases are TGTGCCAGTAAAGAGCGGGAGGGCCCCGGGGAGCTGTTTTTT. Translating it yields CASKEREGPGELFF.

This clone has a handful of counts. The chain links TRBV7-3 to TRBJ2-7; D is undetermined. V lost 2 bases and J lost 2, with 16 bases in between. The CDR3 is 16 amino acids. Germline CDR1 reads SGHTA; CDR2 reads FQGTGA. The CDR3 nucleotides are TGTGCCAGCAGCTTAGTAGGCGGTCGGCGAACCTACGAGCAGTACTTC. Translated, it gives CASSLVGGRRTYEQYF.

The DNA of the CDR3 is TGCGCCAGCAGCTTGGTGGACAGTTCCTACGAGCAGTACTTC. Its translation: CASSLVDSSYEQYF. The chain has TRBV5-1 and TRBJ2-7; D is possibly TRBD1 (6 bases). The CDR3 spans 14 residues. The germline CDR1 and CDR2 sequences are SGHRS and YFSETQ. V was shortened by 0 bases and J by 1 base, with 8 bases between the two germline ends.

The genes are TRBV7-6 and TRBJ2-3, with TRBD2 identical over 11 bases. The CDR3 runs 16 residues. The junction had 8 bases not matched to a gene; V was cut back by 2 bases and J by 7 bases. Germline V gives CDR1 SGHVS, CDR2 FNYEAQ. CDR3 coding DNA: TGTGCCAGCAGCTTAAGACTAGCGGGAACTTTAAATACGCAGTATTTT. Protein: CASSLRLAGTLNTQYF.

This clone came up a few times. The CDR3 sequence: CASRATGTSGSNEQFF. Written as DNA, the CDR3 is TGTGCCAGCAGAGCTACCGGGACTAGCGGATCCAATGAGCAGTTCTTC. The rearrangement uses TRBV27 and TRBJ2-1; 11 bases line up with TRBD2. This CDR3 is 16 amino acids long. The junction had 10 bases not matched to a gene; V was cut back by 6 bases and J by 6 bases. Germline V gene sequence: CDR1 MNHEY, CDR2 SMNVEV (reference sequence).

The rearrangement links TRBV11-3 to TRBJ1-1, with 8 bases fitting TRBD1. J gave up 4 bases and V 5 bases, and 9 bases lay outside the gene matches. The CDR3 length is 15 residues. Germline loops: CDR1 SGHNT, CDR2 YENEEA. Here the CDR3 reads CASSKDRGRGTEAFF. CDR3 nucleotides: TGTGCCAGCAGCAAAGACAGGGGACGAGGCACTGAAGCTTTCTTT.

This clone occurred a few times. The chain links TRBV6-5 to TRBJ2-4, with D possibly matching TRBD1 (5 bases). Trimming stripped 4 bases from V and 3 bases from J, with 10 bases between. CDR1 is MNHEY, CDR2 SVGAGI, per germline. The CDR3 is 14 residues long. For the CDR3, the DNA is TGTGCCAGCAGTTTGACAGAATACAAAAACATTCAGTACTTC. Its protein product is CASSLTEYKNIQYF.

The chain is built from TRBV27 and TRBJ1-6; D may be TRBD1 (5 bases). Germline CDR1 reads MNHEY; CDR2 reads SMNVEV (reference sequence). The CDR3 extends over 16 amino acids. V was cut by 0 bases and J by 6 bases, with 12 bases left in between. The CDR3 DNA sequence: TGTGCCAGCAGTTTATCGTCAAAGGGGTTTAATTCACCCCTCCACTTT. This encodes CASSLSSKGFNSPLHF.

This chain joins TRBV30 and TRBJ1-1; D is ambiguous. Germline-derived CDR1 and CDR2 are GTSNPN and SVGIG (reference sequence). This CDR3 has 13 amino acids. V shed 7 bases and J shed 1 base, with 13 bases lying between them. The CDR3: CALGTWANTEAFF. The CDR3 coding sequence is TGTGCCTTGGGTACTTGGGCGAACACTGAAGCTTTCTTT.

The V call is TRBV19, the J call TRBJ2-4, with 8 bases lining up with TRBD1. This CDR3 has 15 residues. The V and J ends lost 6 bases and 7 bases, in that order; junction bases with no gene match: 11. Germline V gives CDR1 LNHDA, CDR2 SQIVND (reference sequence). The CDR3 protein is CASSPGTGRGNIQYF. The CDR3 coding sequence is TGTGCCAGTAGCCCCGGGACAGGCCGGGGGAACATTCAGTACTTC.

This clone has just one count. The chain links TRBV7-6 to TRBJ2-3; 7 bases are a match to TRBD2. Germline V CDR1 and CDR2: SGHVS, FNYEAQ. Germline trimming cut 0 bases from V and 4 bases from J; bases unmatched to any gene: 4. The CDR3 spans 15 residues. CDR3 sequence reads: CASSLAPSGADTQYF. DNA for the CDR3: TGTGCCAGCAGCTTAGCGCCTAGCGGAGCAGATACGCAGTATTTT.

This chain uses TRBV2 with TRBJ1-2; weak D call: TRBD1 (5 bases). Deletions cut 6 bases from V and 2 bases from J, with 10 bases between. From germline, CDR1 is SNHLY and CDR2 FYNNEI. This CDR3 is built from 13 residues. The CDR3 DNA follows: TGTGCCAGCAGCATACAGGTGAACTATGGCTACACCTTC. It codes for CASSIQVNYGYTF.

The V call is TRBV7-9, the J call TRBJ2-1; a possible D gene is TRBD2 (5 bases). The germline V gene has CDR1 SEHNR and CDR2 FQNEAQ (reference sequence). The ends were cut back, 4 bases at V and 6 bases at J, with 16 bases in the middle. The CDR3 totals 15 residues. The CDR3 loop is CASSWPGWGSNEQFF. In DNA, the CDR3 is TGTGCCAGCAGCTGGCCGGGATGGGGAAGCAATGAGCAGTTCTTC.

A few counts support this clone. The same CDR3 arises from other DNA sequences in this sample as well. The chain couples TRBV5-4 to TRBJ2-1; no clear D gene. The CDR3 contains 13 residues. V lost 4 bases and J lost 0, with 5 bases in between. Looked up from germline, CDR1 is SGHNT and CDR2 is YYREEE (reference sequence). The CDR3 is CASSPLSYNEQFF. DNA of the CDR3: TGTGCCAGCAGCCCCCTCTCCTACAATGAGCAGTTCTTC.

V usage is TRBV27 and J usage is TRBJ2-7, with 9 nucleotides matching TRBD2. Losses at the gene ends were 2 bases for V and 2 bases for J; bases not matched to a gene: 4. The germline V gene encodes CDR1 MNHEY and CDR2 SMNVEV (reference sequence). The CDR3 sequence is 15 residues long. The CDR3: CASSLTSGFAYEQYF. The CDR3 region has the DNA TGTGCCAGCAGTTTAACTAGCGGGTTTGCCTACGAGCAGTACTTC.